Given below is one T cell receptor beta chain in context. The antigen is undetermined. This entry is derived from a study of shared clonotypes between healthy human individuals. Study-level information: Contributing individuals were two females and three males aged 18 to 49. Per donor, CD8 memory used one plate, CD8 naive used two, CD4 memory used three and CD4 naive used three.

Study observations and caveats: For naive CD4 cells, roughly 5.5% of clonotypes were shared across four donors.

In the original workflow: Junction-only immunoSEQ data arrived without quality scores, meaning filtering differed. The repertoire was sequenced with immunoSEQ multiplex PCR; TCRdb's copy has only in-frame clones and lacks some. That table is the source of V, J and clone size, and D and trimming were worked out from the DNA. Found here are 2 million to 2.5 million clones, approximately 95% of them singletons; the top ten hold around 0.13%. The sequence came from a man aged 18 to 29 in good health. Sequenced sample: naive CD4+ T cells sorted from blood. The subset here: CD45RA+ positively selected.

The CDR3 sequence is CASSLGREKDTQYF. The DNA for the CDR3 is TGTGCCAGCAGCTTGGGCAGGGAGAAAGATACGCAGTATTTT. The chain links TRBV7-8 to TRBJ2-3; the D call may be TRBD1 or TRBD2 (5 bases each). The CDR3 has 14 amino acids. With 3 bases removed from V and 5 bases from J, the gap between germline ends came to 12 bases. Germline CDR1 SGHVS, CDR2 FQNEAQ.